Following are 18 T cell receptor beta chains from one sample sequenced in a study of cytomegalovirus exposure and HLA in healthy donors (dated by TCRdb to about 2017). The library was produced with the immunoSEQ multiplex PCR assay. The multiplex PCR relied on a mix of 60 forward primers for TCR Vbeta segments and 13 reverse primers for TCR Jbeta segments. TCRdb stores this immuneACCESS table with in-frame sequences only. Part of the clones is absent; in the studies checked, under half of the shortfall reflects unresolved V genes, and no reason is known for the rest. The table for this sample lists around 160,000 clones; roughly 77% of them were counted only once. Of the sample, under 5.5% is held by the ten largest clones. Specimen: PBMCs. These receptors came from a young man in good health and CMV-seropositive.

The chain is built from TRBV6-1 and TRBJ2-4; 11 nucleotides match TRBD1. Per the germline V gene, CDR1 is MNHNS and CDR2 is SASEGT. This CDR3 region has 21 residues. Trimming took 0 bases from V and 0 from J; bases not matched to a gene: 13. The CDR3 protein is CASSEAPSRDRGLLAKNIQYF. The CDR3 DNA is TGTGCCAGCAGTGAAGCCCCCTCCCGGGACAGGGGGTTACTAGCCAAAAACATTCAGTACTTC.

This clone was seen only once. This sequence joins TRBV5-1 and TRBJ2-2, with TRBD2 matching over 8 bases. Germline CDR1 SGHRS, CDR2 YFSETQ. The junction had 17 bases not matched to a gene; V was cut back by 4 bases and J by 6 bases. The CDR3 totals 18 residues. The CDR3 DNA reads TGCGCCAGCAGCAAGCGAAGAACCGGGGGGGATTGGGCCGGGGAGCTGTTTTTT. Translated: CASSKRRTGGDWAGELFF.

The V and J genes are TRBV15 and TRBJ1-4; 7 nucleotides line up with TRBD1. Germline V gene sequence: CDR1 LNHNV, CDR2 YYDKDF (reference sequence). J lost 5 bases, V lost 9 bases, and 9 bases had no gene match. This CDR3 spans 14 amino acids. The CDR3 DNA follows: TGTGCCACAAGGCCGGGACAGAAGAATGAAAAACTGTTTTTT. Protein product: CATRPGQKNEKLFF.

This clone occurred a few times. The rearrangement links TRBV7-3 to TRBJ1-1; TRBD1 is a possible D gene (6 bases). Germline CDR1 reads SGHTA; CDR2 reads FQGTGA. Deletions cut 0 bases from V and 3 bases from J, with 8 bases between. This CDR3 has 14 residues. The CDR3 DNA reads TGTGCCAGCAGCTTAACAGGGGGGGACACTGAAGCTTTCTTT. Its translation is CASSLTGGDTEAFF.

The chain employs TRBV2 and TRBJ1-5; D ambiguous. V gave up 4 bases and J gave up 4 bases, with 17 bases separating them. Germline loops: CDR1 SNHLY, CDR2 FYNNEI. The CDR3 runs to 16 residues. This CDR3 reads CASSAPLVGGNQPQHF. In DNA, the CDR3 is TGTGCCAGCAGTGCCCCCCTCGTAGGAGGAAATCAGCCCCAGCATTTT. The full variable domain, rest sourced from reference TRBV2 and TRBJ1-5, is EPEVTQTPSHQVTQMGQEVILRCVPISNHLYFYWYRQILGQKVEFLVSFYNNEISEKSEIFDDQFSVERPDGSNFTLKIRSTKLEDSAMYFCASSAPLVGGNQPQHFGDGTRLSIL.

This chain links TRBV14 with TRBJ1-5; D is ambiguous. Deletions cut 1 base from V and 6 bases from J, with 10 bases between. The CDR3 sequence is 14 residues long. Germline CDR1 reads SGHDN; CDR2 reads FVKESK. CDR3 in amino acids: CASSQAHNGQPQHF. CDR3 bases: TGTGCCAGCAGCCAAGCCCATAACGGTCAGCCCCAGCATTTT. Using reference TRBV14 and TRBJ1-5 for the parts outside the CDR3, the full variable domain is EAGVTQFPSHSVIEKGQTVTLRCDPISGHDNLYWYRRVMGKEIKFLLHFVKESKQDESGMPNNRFLAERTGGTYSTLKVQPAELEDSGVYFCASSQAHNGQPQHFGDGTRLSIL.

The chain uses TRBV7-9 and TRBJ2-3; 9 bases line up with TRBD2. Trimming took 6 bases from V and 1 from J; bases not matched to a gene: 14. Per germline, CDR1 SEHNR and CDR2 FQNEAQ (reference sequence). CDR3 size: 18 residues. CDR3 amino acids: CASSITNRKRGGTDTQYF. The CDR3 DNA is TGTGCCAGCAGTATAACAAACCGCAAGCGGGGGGGCACAGATACGCAGTATTTT.

J is TRBJ2-7 and V is TRBV7-8, with D perhaps TRBD1 (6 bases). The V and J ends lost 6 bases and 6 bases respectively, with 18 bases between them. Germline CDR1 SGHVS, CDR2 FQNEAQ. This CDR3 has 14 amino acids. The DNA of the CDR3 is TGTGCCAGCAGTTCCAACACAGGGTTGGGCGAGCAGTACGTC. This codes for CASSSNTGLGEQYV.

V gene TRBV30 combines with J gene TRBJ2-4, with 10 positions matching TRBD2. The CDR3 consists of 14 residues. Germline V lookup: CDR1 GTSNPN, CDR2 SVGIG (reference sequence). Trimming cost V 0 bases and J 8 bases; bases outside gene matches: 4. The CDR3 DNA reads TGTGCCTGGAGTGTCCGGCTAGCGGGGGACATTCAGTACTTC. Protein product: CAWSVRLAGDIQYF. The full variable domain, with the rest looked up from reference TRBV30 and TRBJ2-4, is SQTIHQWPATLVQPVGSPLSLECTVEGTSNPNLYWYRQAAGRGLQLLFYSVGIGQISSEVPQNLSASRPQDRQFILSSKKLLLSDSGFYLCAWSVRLAGDIQYFGAGTRLSVL.

J is TRBJ2-2 and V is TRBV11-2; 8 bases are a match to TRBD1. The CDR3 is 15 residues long. The V and J ends lost 5 bases and 5 bases, in that order; junction bases with no gene match: 7. Germline V gene lookup returns CDR1 SGHAT and CDR2 FQNNGV. The DNA for the CDR3 is TGTGCCAGCAGCGAAAGGACAGGGCGAACCGGGGAGCTGTTTTTT. It specifies CASSERTGRTGELFF.

The V gene is TRBV30, the J gene TRBJ1-5; D is unresolved. V was trimmed by 2 bases and J by 6 bases, leaving 14 bases between them. Germline V gene sequence: CDR1 GTSNPN, CDR2 SVGIG (reference sequence). The CDR3 extends over 14 amino acids. CDR3 amino acids: CAWSRIMESQPQHF. The CDR3 nucleotides are TGTGCCTGGAGTCGGATTATGGAGAGTCAGCCCCAGCATTTT.

The genes are TRBV5-6 and TRBJ2-5; perhaps TRBD2 as D (5 bases). The CDR3 extends over 12 amino acids. Trimming removed 4 bases from V and 10 bases from J, with 14 bases in between. From germline, CDR1 is SGHDT and CDR2 YYEEEE. CDR3 region: CASSLKTGFQYF. CDR3 bases: TGTGCCAGCAGCCTAAAGACGGGGTTCCAGTACTTC.

The chain combines TRBV30 with TRBJ2-1; TRBD2 matches 7 bases. This CDR3 spans 13 amino acids. J gave up 3 bases and V 5 bases, and 4 bases lay outside the gene matches. Germline V gives CDR1 GTSNPN, CDR2 SVGIG (reference sequence). Here the CDR3 DNA reads TGTGCCTGGGGAGCGGGACTCTACAATGAGCAGTTCTTC. Residues: CAWGAGLYNEQFF. The whole variable domain, remainder taken from reference TRBV30 and TRBJ2-1, is SQTIHQWPATLVQPVGSPLSLECTVEGTSNPNLYWYRQAAGRGLQLLFYSVGIGQISSEVPQNLSASRPQDRQFILSSKKLLLSDSGFYLCAWGAGLYNEQFFGPGTRLTVL.

This chain uses TRBV14 with TRBJ1-3; 7 bases line up with TRBD1. The V gene's germline CDR1 is SGHDN and CDR2 FVKESK. V trimming: 6 bases; J trimming: 2 bases; junction bases outside the gene matches: 10. The CDR3 length is 16 residues. The CDR3 protein is CASSPLGTVTGNTIYF. In nucleotides, the CDR3 is TGTGCCAGCAGTCCCCTCGGGACAGTTACTGGAAACACCATATATTTT.

The J gene is TRBJ1-2, the V gene TRBV28; no firm D call. Trimming pared 6 bases from V and 4 bases from J, leaving 15 bases between. This CDR3 region has 14 residues. Per germline, CDR1 MDHEN and CDR2 SYDVKM. CDR3: CASSLAGEGYGYTF. As DNA, the CDR3 is TGTGCCAGCAGCCTGGCGGGAGAGGGCTATGGCTACACCTTC.

This rearrangement joins TRBV6-5 to TRBJ1-3; D possibly corresponds to TRBD1 (5 bases). The CDR3 is 15 residues long. In germline, CDR1 is MNHEY, CDR2 SVGAGI. With 5 bases removed from V and 0 bases from J, the gap between germline ends came to 11 bases. The DNA of the CDR3 is TGTGCCAGCAGTCCCCTGGGGCGCTCTGGAAACACCATATATTTT. Encoded protein: CASSPLGRSGNTIYF.

This chain uses TRBV5-1 with TRBJ2-3; perhaps TRBD2 as D (6 bases). Germline values: CDR1 SGHRS, CDR2 YFSETQ. The CDR3 extends over 14 amino acids. Between the trimmed V and J ends, which lost 5 bases and 0 bases, there was a span of 10 bases. The CDR3 nucleotides read TGCGCCAGCAGGGACTACATTAGCACAGATACGCAGTATTTT. Translation: CASRDYISTDTQYF.

The chain carries TRBV29-1 and TRBJ1-2; TRBD1 aligns across 7 bases. The CDR3 is 15 amino acids. Looked up from germline, CDR1 is SQVTM and CDR2 is ANQGSEA. The junction had 12 bases not matched to a gene; V was cut back by 0 bases and J by 8 bases. CDR3 nucleotide sequence: TGCAGCGTTGAAGATCCACAGGGGAGCCCTTGGGGCTACACCTTC. Amino acids: CSVEDPQGSPWGYTF.